Shown below are 5 T cell receptor beta chains from a single sample sequenced in a study of OX40 agonist ivuxolimab in advanced cancers. The data were produced by immunoSEQ multiplex PCR, yet TCRdb's version contains in-frame clones alone and is incomplete. The sample contains roughly 42,000 clones, 75% to 90% of which appear only once. Sequenced here: CD4+ or CD8+ T cells sorted from blood, sampled in a trial of the OX40 agonist ivuxolimab. The receptors stem from an adult with an advanced solid tumor such as melanoma, head and neck, liver or kidney cancer.

This rearrangement joins TRBV19 to TRBJ2-7, with 9 bases lining up with TRBD1. CDR1 is LNHDA, CDR2 SQIVND, per germline (reference sequence). V lost 3 bases to trimming and J lost 11 bases; unmatched junction nucleotides: 8. This CDR3 is 13 amino acids long. This CDR3 is CASSIARRTGEYF. Here the CDR3 DNA reads TGTGCCAGTAGTATTGCTCGTCGGACAGGGGAGTACTTC.

The chain combines TRBV27 with TRBJ2-5; 8 bases line up with TRBD2. With V trimmed by 7 bases and J by 5 bases, 0 bases remained unmatched. The CDR3 totals 11 residues. CDR1 is MNHEY and CDR2 is SMNVEV in the germline V gene (reference sequence). CDR3 nucleotides: TGTGCCAGCAAGCGGGGGGAGACCCAGTACTTC. Protein product: CASKRGETQYF.

The chain uses TRBV7-2 and TRBJ1-2; 9 bases line up with TRBD1. With 1 base clipped from V and 10 bases from J, the junction kept 4 bases outside the gene matches. This CDR3 is 13 amino acids long. CDR1 is SGHTA and CDR2 is FQGNSA in the germline V gene. Written as DNA, the CDR3 is TGTGCCAGCAGCTTAGGGACAGGGGATGACTACACCTTC. As protein: CASSLGTGDDYTF.

V is TRBV5-1 and J is TRBJ1-1; 9 bases are a match to TRBD1. The V gene's germline CDR1 is SGHRS and CDR2 YFSETQ. J gave up 5 bases and V 4 bases, and 9 bases lay outside the gene matches. The CDR3 has 15 residues. For the CDR3, the DNA is TGCGCCAGCAGCCCCTGGACAGGGGTGGAGACTGAAGCTTTCTTT. Translation: CASSPWTGVETEAFF.

This clone was found once. The chain is built from TRBV4-1 and TRBJ1-2; no reliable D call. Trimming shortened V by 1 base and J by 2 bases, and 11 bases separated the two germline ends. CDR3 length: 15 amino acids. The germline CDR1 and CDR2 sequences are MGHRA and YSYEKL. The CDR3 nucleotides read TGCGCCAGCAGCCAAGTAGAGGTCCCCAACTATGGCTACACCTTC. Its protein is CASSQVEVPNYGYTF.